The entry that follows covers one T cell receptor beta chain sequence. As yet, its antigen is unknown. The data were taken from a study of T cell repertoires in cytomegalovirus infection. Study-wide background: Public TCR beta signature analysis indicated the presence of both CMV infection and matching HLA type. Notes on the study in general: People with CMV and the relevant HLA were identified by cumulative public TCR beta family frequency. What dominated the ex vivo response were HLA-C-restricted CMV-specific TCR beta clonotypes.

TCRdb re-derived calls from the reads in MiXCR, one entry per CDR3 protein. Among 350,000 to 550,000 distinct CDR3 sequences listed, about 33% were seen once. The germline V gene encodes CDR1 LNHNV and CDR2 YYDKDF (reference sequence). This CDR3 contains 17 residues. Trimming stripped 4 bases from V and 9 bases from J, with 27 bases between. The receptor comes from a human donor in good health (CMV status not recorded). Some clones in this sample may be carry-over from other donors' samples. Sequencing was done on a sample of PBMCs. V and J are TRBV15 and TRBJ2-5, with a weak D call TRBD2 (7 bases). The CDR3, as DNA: TGTGCCACCAGCAAGGGGGGGGGCCAGGCCCACTCGAGGGCCCAGTACTTC. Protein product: CATSKGGGQAHSRAQYF.